The TCR beta chain described here comes from a study of blood T cell repertoires in COVID-19. V gave up 2 bases and J gave up 7 bases; unmatched junction bases: 12. Germline values: CDR1 MDHEN, CDR2 SYDVKM. There are 16 residues in the CDR3. Original processing methods: Amplification with reference gene primers provided the estimates of nucleated cell counts. Repertoires were generated with immunoSEQ multiplex PCR, while TCRdb's copy carries only in-frame clones and drops some. From that table come the V and J calls and clone size; the DNA was used to work out D and trimming. Of tens of thousands of clones listed, 88% are singletons.

V and J are TRBV28 and TRBJ2-5; 8 bases map to TRBD1. The sequenced material came from peripheral blood. This TCR was recovered from a man aged 50 or older with active COVID-19. CDR3 region: CASSLPHGTGLGTQYF. In DNA form, the CDR3 reads TGTGCCAGCAGTTTACCCCACGGGACAGGTCTAGGGACCCAGTACTTC.